This paragraph reports one TCR beta chain. What it recognizes is unknown. The record originates from a study of response to subunit inactivated influenza vaccine. There are 15 residues in the CDR3. Trimming pared 6 bases from V and 4 bases from J, leaving 15 bases between. Germline V gene sequence: CDR1 MNHNS, CDR2 SASEGT. Study results and limitations: Authors suggested each seasonal influenza vaccination recruits few new T cells.

Each CDR3 protein gets one entry after TCRdb re-called the RT-PCR reads with MiXCR. The table shows 650,000 to 800,000 distinct CDR3 sequences, with around 18% occurring only once. The rearrangement joins TRBV6-1 to TRBJ1-4, with unresolved D. This TCR derives from a man aged 45-65 years who received an inactivated influenza vaccine. The source material was PBMCs from blood, sampled roughly 5 days after vaccination. CDR3: CASSPLTDFNEKLFF. CDR3 sequence (DNA): TGTGCCAGCAGCCCGTTGACGGATTTTAATGAAAAACTGTTTTTT.